This T cell receptor (beta chain) was captured in a study of T cells in Graves' hyperthyroidism and ophthalmopathy. Thyroid ultrasound and orbital computed tomography, with clinical symptoms and serum thyroxine and TRAb, informed diagnoses. Findings and caveats of the study: Blood samples included most of the expanded thyroid clonotypes exceeding 0.001.

TCR beta CDR3 region amplification was performed from RNA transcripts. The HTBI primer set served for first-round RT-PCR of the TCR CDR3. TCRdb processed the multiplex PCR reads anew with MiXCR; each CDR3 protein has one entry. The sample lists tens of thousands of distinct CDR3 sequences, 54% occurring once. This clonotype occurred many times. What it binds is unknown. CDR1 is SGHTA and CDR2 is FQGNSA in the germline V gene. Trimming removed 1 base at V and 10 bases at J, with 19 bases between. CDR3 size: 15 residues. The chain has TRBV7-2 and TRBJ1-1, with a possible D match to TRBD1 (5 bases). The receptor comes from a young man with Graves' hyperthyroidism. Sequencing was done on a sample of peripheral blood or thyroid tissue (not recorded which). The CDR3 reads CASSLGGGGEARAFF. DNA of the CDR3: TGTGCCAGCAGCTTAGGAGGTGGGGGAGAGGCGAGAGCTTTCTTT.